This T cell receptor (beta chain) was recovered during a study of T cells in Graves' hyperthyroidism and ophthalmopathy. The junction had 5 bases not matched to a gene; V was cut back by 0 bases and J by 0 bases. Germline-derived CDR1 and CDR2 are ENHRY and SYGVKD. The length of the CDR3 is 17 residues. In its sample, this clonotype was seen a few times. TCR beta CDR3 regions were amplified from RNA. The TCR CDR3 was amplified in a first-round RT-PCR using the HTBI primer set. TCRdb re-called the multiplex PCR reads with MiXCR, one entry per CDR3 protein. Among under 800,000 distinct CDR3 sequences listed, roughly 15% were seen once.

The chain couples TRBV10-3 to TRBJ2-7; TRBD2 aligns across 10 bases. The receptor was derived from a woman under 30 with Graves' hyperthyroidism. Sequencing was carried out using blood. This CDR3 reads CAISESDSGRGSYEQYF. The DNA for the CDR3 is TGTGCCATCAGTGAGTCGGACAGCGGGAGGGGCTCCTACGAGCAGTACTTC.